The rows below give T cell receptor beta chains drawn from one sample of a study of a mutant IDH1 vaccine in newly diagnosed glioma. Clones were sequenced by immunoSEQ multiplex PCR, and TCRdb holds only the in-frame ones, with some missing. The profile covers approximately 54,000 clones, with 65% to 85% appearing a single time and about a fifth taken by the ten largest. The sequencing here drew on PBMCs, taken from a glioma patient treated with radiotherapy, temozolomide or both. These receptors were collected from a man aged 18 to 29 with glioma. CDR3s include the opening cysteine and the closing phenylalanine or tryptophan. Fields, in order: V gene, clone size, J gene, D gene, CDR3 DNA, CDR3 protein. D genes are given only for firm matches. Expanded clones are given a class, and other clones once, few, many or no size at all.

>TRBV7-2|.|TRBJ1-5|TRBD1
TGTGCCAGCAGCTTAGTAGGGACAGGGGCCGGTAATCAGCCCCAGCATTTT
CASSLVGTGAGNQPQHF
>TRBV6-6|once|TRBJ1-4|.
TGTGCCAGCACCAAAAGGGTTGGCCCAACTAATGAAAAACTGTTTTTT
CASTKRVGPTNEKLFF
>TRBV6-4|.|TRBJ1-2|.
TGTGCCAGCAGTGACTCTCGAGGGGTTGGTGGCTACACCTTC
CASSDSRGVGGYTF
>TRBV18|.|TRBJ1-1|TRBD1
TGTGCCAGCTCACGACAGGGGCTGACTGAAGCTTTCTTT
CASSRQGLTEAFF
>TRBV2|.|TRBJ2-7|.
TGTGCCAGCAGTGAATTGGGGGCAACAAGCTCCTACGAGCAGTACTTC
CASSELGATSSYEQYF
>TRBV30|.|TRBJ1-2|.
TGTGCCTGTTCACAGGCCCCAGGCTATGGCTACACCTTC
CACSQAPGYGYTF
>TRBV7-8|.|TRBJ1-2|.
TGTGCCAGCAGTCAAACCAGTCCCTCTCATGGCTACACCTTC
CASSQTSPSHGYTF
>TRBV15|.|TRBJ2-7|.
TGTGCCACCAGCAGAGATCCCCAATACGAGCAGTACTTC
CATSRDPQYEQYF
>TRBV7-9|.|TRBJ1-4|.
TGTGCCAGCAGCTTAAGGGGTAGCCATCTGTTTTTT
CASSLRGSHLFF
>TRBV4-3|.|TRBJ1-2|.
TGCGCCAGCAGCCAAGAGGCCGGACGCTATGGCTACACCTTC
CASSQEAGRYGYTF
>TRBV4-2|.|TRBJ2-7|.
TGTGCCAGCAGCCAAGACCCAGGACGTTCGTCCGAGCAGTACTTC
CASSQDPGRSSEQYF
>TRBV20-1|.|TRBJ1-1|.
TGCAGTGCTAGAGGTGTAACTGAAGCTTTCTTT
CSARGVTEAFF
>TRBV6-1|.|TRBJ2-7|TRBD1
TGTGCCAGCGCAGAGGGACAGGCGTACGAGCAGTACTTC
CASAEGQAYEQYF
>TRBV30|.|TRBJ1-1|.
TGTGCCAGCCTCCGAACCGGGACGGTCAACACTGAAGCTTTCTTT
CASLRTGTVNTEAFF
>TRBV7-2|.|TRBJ1-1|.
TGTGCCAGCAGCTTAGCGGAGAACACTGAAGCTTTCTTT
CASSLAENTEAFF
>TRBV30|few|TRBJ1-5|TRBD1
TGTGCCTGGAGTGCCGGGACAGGGAATCAGCCCCAGCATTTT
CAWSAGTGNQPQHF
>TRBV5-1|.|TRBJ1-1|.
TGCGCCAGCAAGAAAATGCAGGGGCTGGAAGCTTTCTTT
CASKKMQGLEAFF
>TRBV15|.|TRBJ1-5|.
TGTGCCACCAGCAGAGCTCGGGGGGACCTCAATCAGCCCCAGCATTTT
CATSRARGDLNQPQHF
>TRBV5-6|few|TRBJ1-1|.
TGTGCCAGCCCCGAGAACACTGAAGCTTTCTTT
CASPENTEAFF
>TRBV1|few|TRBJ2-2|.
TGCACCAGCAGCCAAGATCCCGCCAGAACACTAACCGGGGAGCTGTTTTTT
CTSSQDPARTLTGELFF
>TRBV6-5|.|TRBJ1-1|TRBD1
TGTGCCAGCAGCCCCGGGACAGCGTTAGAAGCTTTCTTT
CASSPGTALEAFF
>TRBV29-1|.|TRBJ1-2|.
TGCAGCGTTGGATTTCTGGGTAAAAGAGGGAATGGCTACACCTTC
CSVGFLGKRGNGYTF